The present T cell receptor (beta chain) was sequenced within a study of T-cell reconstitution after alpha-beta-depleted transplantation in children. CDR3 size: 13 residues. Germline V CDR1 and CDR2: GTSNPN, SVGIG (reference sequence). Losses at the gene ends were 2 bases for V and 6 bases for J; bases not matched to a gene: 1. This clonotype was counted only a few times. Its antigen is currently unknown. Study conclusions and caveats: Recipient T cells and thymic progenitors that survived were the source of the high TCRbeta diversity seen at day 60 in some patients.

Unique molecular identifiers were built into the TCRbeta library. Using its own MiXCR run on the PCR reads, TCRdb lists one record per CDR3 protein. The data hold roughly 340,000 distinct CDR3 sequences, with about a sixth observed a single time. This receptor was obtained from a male patient aged 2-15 years who had a stem cell transplant for acute lymphoblastic leukemia, so the T cells may come from the graft donor. This chain uses TRBV30 with TRBJ1-4, with TRBD1 matching over 9 bases. Sequenced material: PBMCs, mostly from graft donor cells, taken 360 days after TCRalphabeta/CD19-depleted stem cell transplant. The CDR3 sequence is CAWSTGGDEKLFF. Here the CDR3 DNA reads TGTGCCTGGAGTACAGGGGGCGATGAAAAACTGTTTTTT. Supplemented by reference TRBV30 and TRBJ1-4, the full variable domain reads SQTIHQWPATLVQPVGSPLSLECTVEGTSNPNLYWYRQAAGRGLQLLFYSVGIGQISSEVPQNLSASRPQDRQFILSSKKLLLSDSGFYLCAWSTGGDEKLFFGSGTQLSVL.